This entry features one T cell receptor (beta chain) sequence. This CDR3 region has 13 residues. Trimming shortened V by 4 bases and J by 5 bases, and 11 bases separated the two germline ends. The germline CDR1 and CDR2 sequences are SGHTA and FQGTGA. This specimen comes from a study of blood T cell repertoires in COVID-19. Clones were sequenced by immunoSEQ multiplex PCR, and TCRdb holds only the in-frame ones, with some missing. The profile shows 120,000 or so clones, roughly four fifths of them singletons. The TCR was taken from a young man with COVID-19, enrolled during active disease. The V call is TRBV7-3, the J call TRBJ1-1; D may be TRBD1 (6 bases). The sample comprised peripheral blood. This CDR3 is CASSSQQGTEAFF. CDR3 bases: TGTGCCAGCAGCTCCCAACAGGGAACTGAAGCTTTCTTT.